This note documents a single T cell receptor (beta chain) sequence. Unmatched junction bases numbered 9, after V lost 1 base and J lost 2 bases. CDR1 is LGHNA and CDR2 is YSLEER in the germline V gene. The CDR3 is made up of 19 amino acids. Per the authors' pipeline: Estimates of nucleated cell counts were drawn from the amplification of reference gene primers. Sequencing used immunoSEQ multiplex PCR; TCRdb keeps in-frame clones, though not all of them. Clone size and the V and J calls come from that table; the DNA yielded D and trimming. The table has 85,000 to 120,000 clones, over 85% seen once. The data were obtained in a study of blood T cell repertoires in COVID-19. Study-wide background: Both acute and convalescent COVID-19 samples were obtained from the United States, Italy and Spain. Sample material is recorded as cDNA or gDNA derived from T cells, B-cell-depleted T cells, or PBMCs.

Enrolled during active infection, Seattle patients were then followed longitudinally. Sequencing input: peripheral blood. The TCR comes from a woman aged 45-65 years with COVID-19, enrolled during active disease. The chain couples TRBV4-3 to TRBJ2-6; TRBD1 agrees at 9 bases. CDR3 coding DNA: TGCGCCAGCAGCCAAGCTTGGAAACAGGGGGCGACTGGGGCCAACGTCCTGACTTTC. This translates into CASSQAWKQGATGANVLTF.